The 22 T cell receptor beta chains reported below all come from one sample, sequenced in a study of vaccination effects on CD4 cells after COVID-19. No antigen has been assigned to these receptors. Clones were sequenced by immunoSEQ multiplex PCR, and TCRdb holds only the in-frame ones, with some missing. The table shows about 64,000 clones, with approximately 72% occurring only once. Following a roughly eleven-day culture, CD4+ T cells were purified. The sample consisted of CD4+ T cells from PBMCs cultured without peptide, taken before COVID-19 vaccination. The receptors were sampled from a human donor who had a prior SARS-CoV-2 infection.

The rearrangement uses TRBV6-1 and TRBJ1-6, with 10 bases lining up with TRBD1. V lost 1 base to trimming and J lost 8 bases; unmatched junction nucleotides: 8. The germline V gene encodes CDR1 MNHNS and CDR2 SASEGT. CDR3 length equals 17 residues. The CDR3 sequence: CASSEVRFGTGDSPLHF. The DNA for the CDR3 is TGTGCCAGCAGTGAAGTTCGATTTGGGACAGGGGATTCACCCCTCCACTTT.

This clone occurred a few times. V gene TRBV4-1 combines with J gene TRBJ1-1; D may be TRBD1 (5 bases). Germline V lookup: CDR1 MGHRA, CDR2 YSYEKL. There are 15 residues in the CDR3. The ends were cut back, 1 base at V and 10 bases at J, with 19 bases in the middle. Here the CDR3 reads CASSQGWGFESGAFF. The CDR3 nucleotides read TGCGCCAGCAGCCAAGGCTGGGGGTTCGAGTCCGGAGCTTTCTTT.

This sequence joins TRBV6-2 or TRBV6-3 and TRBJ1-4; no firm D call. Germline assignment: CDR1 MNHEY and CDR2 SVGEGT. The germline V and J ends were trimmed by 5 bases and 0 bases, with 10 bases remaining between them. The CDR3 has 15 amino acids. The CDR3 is CASSRLFPTNEKLFF. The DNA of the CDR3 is TGTGCCAGCAGTCGCCTTTTTCCAACTAATGAAAAACTGTTTTTT.

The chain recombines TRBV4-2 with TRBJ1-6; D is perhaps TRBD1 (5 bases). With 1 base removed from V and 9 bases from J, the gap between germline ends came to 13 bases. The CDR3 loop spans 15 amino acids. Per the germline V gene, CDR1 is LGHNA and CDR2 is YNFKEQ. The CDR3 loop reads CASSQAGEGVSPLHF. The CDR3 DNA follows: TGTGCCAGCAGCCAAGCCGGGGAAGGGGTTTCACCCCTCCACTTT.

CDR3 nucleotide sequence: TGCAGCGTTGAAGCACGGGGCACAGATACGCAGTATTTT. Protein: CSVEARGTDTQYF. The chain employs TRBV29-1 and TRBJ2-3; D is ambiguous. Germline V lookup: CDR1 SQVTM, CDR2 ANQGSEA. CDR3 length: 13 residues. Between the trimmed V and J ends, which lost 1 base and 1 base, there was a span of 6 bases.

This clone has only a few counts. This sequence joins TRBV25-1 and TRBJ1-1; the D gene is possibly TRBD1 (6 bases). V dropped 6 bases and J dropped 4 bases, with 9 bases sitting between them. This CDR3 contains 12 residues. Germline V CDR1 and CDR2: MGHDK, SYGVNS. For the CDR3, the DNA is TGTGCCAGCAGGATCAGGGGCACTGAAGCTTTCTTT. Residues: CASRIRGTEAFF.

The CDR3 loop is CASSERKTALSSYEQYF. The DNA of the CDR3 is TGTGCCAGCAGTGAACGTAAGACAGCCTTGAGCTCCTACGAGCAGTACTTC. The chain is built from TRBV25-1 and TRBJ2-7, with TRBD1 as a possible D gene (5 bases). The CDR3 contains 17 residues. Trimming stripped 2 bases from V and 0 bases from J, with 17 bases between. Germline CDR1 reads MGHDK; CDR2 reads SYGVNS.

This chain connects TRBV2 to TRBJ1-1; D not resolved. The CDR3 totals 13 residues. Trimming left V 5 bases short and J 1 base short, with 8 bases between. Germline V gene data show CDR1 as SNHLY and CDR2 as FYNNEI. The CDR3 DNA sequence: TGTGCCAGCAGTATACATGAGAACACTGAAGCTTTCTTT. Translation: CASSIHENTEAFF.

The CDR3 loop is CASGSGTQEGTDTQYF. The CDR3, as DNA: TGTGCTAGTGGCTCCGGGACCCAAGAAGGTACAGATACGCAGTATTTT. The V call is TRBV12-5, the J call TRBJ2-3, with D tentatively TRBD1 or TRBD2 (5 bases each). There are 16 residues in the CDR3. The V gene's germline CDR1 is LGHNT and CDR2 FRNRAP. V was shortened by 6 bases and J by 3 bases, with 19 bases between the two germline ends.

CDR3 DNA sequence: TGTGCCAGCTCATATAGTTCAGTTGGGACGGATGGCTACACCTTC. Protein product: CASSYSSVGTDGYTF. The chain links TRBV18 to TRBJ1-2; maybe TRBD1 (5 bases). Trimming took 5 bases from V and 6 from J, leaving 19 bases between them. The CDR3 consists of 15 residues. CDR1 is KGHSH and CDR2 is LQKENI in the germline V gene.

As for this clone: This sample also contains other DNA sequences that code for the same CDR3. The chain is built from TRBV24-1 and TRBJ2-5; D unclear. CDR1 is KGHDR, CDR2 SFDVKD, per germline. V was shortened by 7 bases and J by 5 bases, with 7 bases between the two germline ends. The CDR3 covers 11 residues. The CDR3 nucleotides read TGTGCCACCAGCGTTGGGGAGACCCAGTACTTC. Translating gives CATSVGETQYF.

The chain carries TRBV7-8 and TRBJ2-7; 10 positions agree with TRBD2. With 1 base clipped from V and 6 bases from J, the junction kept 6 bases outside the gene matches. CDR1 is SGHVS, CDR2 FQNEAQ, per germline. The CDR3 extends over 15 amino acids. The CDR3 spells CASSLVLAGAGEQYF. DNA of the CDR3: TGTGCCAGCAGCTTAGTTCTAGCGGGAGCGGGCGAGCAGTACTTC.

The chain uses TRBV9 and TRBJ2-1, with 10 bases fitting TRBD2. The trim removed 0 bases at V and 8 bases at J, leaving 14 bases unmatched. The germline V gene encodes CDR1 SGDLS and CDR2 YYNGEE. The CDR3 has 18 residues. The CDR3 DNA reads TGTGCCAGCAGCGTAGGGGGTACCGGGACTAGCGTCGACGATGAGCAGTTCTTC. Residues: CASSVGGTGTSVDDEQFF.

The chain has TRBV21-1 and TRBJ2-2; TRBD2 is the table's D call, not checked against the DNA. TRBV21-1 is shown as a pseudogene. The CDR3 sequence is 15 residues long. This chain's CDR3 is CASSKAGEGTGELFF. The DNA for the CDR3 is TGTGCCAGCAGCAAAGCTGGGGAGGGCACCGGGGAGCTGTTTTTT.

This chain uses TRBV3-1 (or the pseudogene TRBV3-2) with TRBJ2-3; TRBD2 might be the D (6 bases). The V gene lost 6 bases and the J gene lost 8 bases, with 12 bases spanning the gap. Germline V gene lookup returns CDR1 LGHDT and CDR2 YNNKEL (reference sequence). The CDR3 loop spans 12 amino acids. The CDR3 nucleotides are TGTGCCAGCAGTCAACTAGCTCGTACGCAGTATTTT. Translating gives CASSQLARTQYF.

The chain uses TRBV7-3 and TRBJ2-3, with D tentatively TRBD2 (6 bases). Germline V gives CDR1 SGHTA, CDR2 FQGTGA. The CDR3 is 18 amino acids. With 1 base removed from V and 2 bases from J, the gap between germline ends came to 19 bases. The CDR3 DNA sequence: TGTGCCAGCAGCTTAAGGGCTCATGGGGACTCAGACACAGATACGCAGTATTTT. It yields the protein CASSLRAHGDSDTDTQYF.

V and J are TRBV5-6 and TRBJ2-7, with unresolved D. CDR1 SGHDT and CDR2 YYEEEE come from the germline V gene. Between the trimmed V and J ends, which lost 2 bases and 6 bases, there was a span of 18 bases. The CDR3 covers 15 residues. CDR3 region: CASSLTPFRLPEQYF. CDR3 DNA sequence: TGTGCCAGCAGCTTAACCCCCTTCCGGCTTCCCGAGCAGTACTTC.

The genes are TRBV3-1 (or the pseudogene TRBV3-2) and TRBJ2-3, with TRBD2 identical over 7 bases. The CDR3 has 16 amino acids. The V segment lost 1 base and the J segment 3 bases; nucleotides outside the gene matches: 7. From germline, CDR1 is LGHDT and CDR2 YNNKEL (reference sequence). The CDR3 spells CASSQGGGRGTDTQYF. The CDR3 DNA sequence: TGTGCCAGCAGCCAAGGAGGCGGGAGAGGTACAGATACGCAGTATTTT.

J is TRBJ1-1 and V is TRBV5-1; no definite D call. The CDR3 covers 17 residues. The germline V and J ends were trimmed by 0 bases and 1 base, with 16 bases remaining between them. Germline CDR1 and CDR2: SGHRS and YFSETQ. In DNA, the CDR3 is TGCGCCAGCAGCTTGGAAGGTCTTCGAGAGGCGAACACTGAAGCTTTCTTT. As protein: CASSLEGLREANTEAFF.

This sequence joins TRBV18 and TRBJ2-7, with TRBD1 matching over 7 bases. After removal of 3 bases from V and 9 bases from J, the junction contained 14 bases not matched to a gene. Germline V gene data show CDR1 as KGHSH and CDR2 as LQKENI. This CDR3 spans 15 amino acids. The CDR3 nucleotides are TGTGCCAGCTCACCTACCGGGACAGACCTTCAGGGGCAGTACTTC. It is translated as CASSPTGTDLQGQYF.

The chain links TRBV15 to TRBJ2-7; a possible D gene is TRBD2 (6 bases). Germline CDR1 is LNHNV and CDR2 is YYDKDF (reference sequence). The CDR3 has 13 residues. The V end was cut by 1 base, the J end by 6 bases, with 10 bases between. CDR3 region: CATSRGGVIEQYF. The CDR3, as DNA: TGTGCCACCAGCAGAGGGGGGGTTATCGAGCAGTACTTC.

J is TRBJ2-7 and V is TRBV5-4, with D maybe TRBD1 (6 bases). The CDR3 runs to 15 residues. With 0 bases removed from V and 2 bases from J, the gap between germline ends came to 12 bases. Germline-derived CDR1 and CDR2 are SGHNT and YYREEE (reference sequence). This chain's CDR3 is CASSLGPGEAYEQYF. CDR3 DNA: TGTGCCAGCAGCTTGGGCCCAGGGGAAGCCTACGAGCAGTACTTC.